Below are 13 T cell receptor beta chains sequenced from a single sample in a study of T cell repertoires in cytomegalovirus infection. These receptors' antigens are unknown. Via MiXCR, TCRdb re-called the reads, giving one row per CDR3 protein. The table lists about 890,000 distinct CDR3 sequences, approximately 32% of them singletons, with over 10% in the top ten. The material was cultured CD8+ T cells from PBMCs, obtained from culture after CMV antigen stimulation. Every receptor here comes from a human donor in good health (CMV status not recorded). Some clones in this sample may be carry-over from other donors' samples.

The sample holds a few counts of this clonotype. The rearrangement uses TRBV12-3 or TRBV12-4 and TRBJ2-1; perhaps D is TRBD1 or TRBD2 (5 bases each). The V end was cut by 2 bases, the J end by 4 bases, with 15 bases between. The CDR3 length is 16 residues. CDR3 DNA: TGTGCCAGCAGTTTATGGGGGAATAAACGATACAATGAGCAGTTCTTC. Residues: CASSLWGNKRYNEQFF.

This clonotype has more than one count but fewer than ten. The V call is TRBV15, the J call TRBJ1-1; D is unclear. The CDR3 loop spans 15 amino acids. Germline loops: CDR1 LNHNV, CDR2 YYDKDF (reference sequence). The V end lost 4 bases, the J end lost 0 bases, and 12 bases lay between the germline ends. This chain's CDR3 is CATSTPDGLNTEAFF. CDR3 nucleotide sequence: TGTGCCACCAGCACCCCGGACGGATTGAACACTGAAGCTTTCTTT.

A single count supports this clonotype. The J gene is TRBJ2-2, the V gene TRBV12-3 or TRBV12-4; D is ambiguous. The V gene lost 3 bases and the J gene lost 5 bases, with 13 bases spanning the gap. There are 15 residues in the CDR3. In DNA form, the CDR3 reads TGTGCCAGCAGTTTTGGATTCGTTATGACCGGGGAGCTGTTTTTT. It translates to CASSFGFVMTGELFF.

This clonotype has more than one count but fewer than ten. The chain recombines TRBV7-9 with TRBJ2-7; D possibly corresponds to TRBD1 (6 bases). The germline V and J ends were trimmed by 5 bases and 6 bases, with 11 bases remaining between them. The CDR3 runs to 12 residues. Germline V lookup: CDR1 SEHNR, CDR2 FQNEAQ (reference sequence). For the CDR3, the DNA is TGTGCCAGCAGCGGGGGCTGGGCCGAGCAGTACTTC. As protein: CASSGGWAEQYF.

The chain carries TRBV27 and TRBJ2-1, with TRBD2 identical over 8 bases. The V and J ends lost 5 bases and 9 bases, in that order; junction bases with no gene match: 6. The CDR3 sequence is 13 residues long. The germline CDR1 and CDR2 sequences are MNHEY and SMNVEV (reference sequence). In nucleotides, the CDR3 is TGTGCCAGCAGTCCCCCGGGACTAGTTGAGCAGTTCTTC. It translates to CASSPPGLVEQFF.

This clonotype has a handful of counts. The CDR3 reads CASSLALGGGLRSYNEQFF. The CDR3 DNA sequence: TGTGCCAGCAGCTTAGCGCTGGGCGGGGGGCTCCGATCCTACAATGAGCAGTTCTTC. The rearrangement links TRBV7-9 to TRBJ2-1; 8 bases align to TRBD2. This CDR3 is built from 19 residues. Germline CDR1 and CDR2: SEHNR and FQNEAQ (reference sequence). The ends lost 0 bases at V and 1 base at J; junction bases unmatched: 11. Full variable domain (rest looked up from reference TRBV7-9 and TRBJ2-1): DTGVSQNPRHKITKRGQNVTFRCDPISEHNRLYWYRQTLGQGPEFLTYFQNEAQLEKSRLLSDRFSAERPKGSFSTLEIQRTEQGDSAMYLCASSLALGGGLRSYNEQFFGPGTRLTVL.

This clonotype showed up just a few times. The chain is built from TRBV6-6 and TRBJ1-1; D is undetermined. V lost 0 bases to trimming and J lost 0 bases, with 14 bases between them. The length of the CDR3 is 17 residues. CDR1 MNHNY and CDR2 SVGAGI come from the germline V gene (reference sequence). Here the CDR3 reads CASSYSRRPEVNTEAFF. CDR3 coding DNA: TGTGCCAGCAGTTACTCGCGGCGTCCGGAGGTGAACACTGAAGCTTTCTTT.

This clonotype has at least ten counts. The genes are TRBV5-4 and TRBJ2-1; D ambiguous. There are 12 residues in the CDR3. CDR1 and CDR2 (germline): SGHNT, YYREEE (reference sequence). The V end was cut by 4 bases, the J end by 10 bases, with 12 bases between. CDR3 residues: CASSLDPREQFF. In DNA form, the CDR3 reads TGTGCCAGCAGCCTCGACCCGCGAGAGCAGTTCTTC.

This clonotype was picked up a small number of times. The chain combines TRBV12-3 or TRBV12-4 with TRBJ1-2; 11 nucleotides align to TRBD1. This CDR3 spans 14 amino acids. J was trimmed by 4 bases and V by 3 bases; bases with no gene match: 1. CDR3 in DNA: TGTGCCAGCAGTTTTGGGACAGGGGGCTATGGCTACACCTTC. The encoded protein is CASSFGTGGYGYTF.

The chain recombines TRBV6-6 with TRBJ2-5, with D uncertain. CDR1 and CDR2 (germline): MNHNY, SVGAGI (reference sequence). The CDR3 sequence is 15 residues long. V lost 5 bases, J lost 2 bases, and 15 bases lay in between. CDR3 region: CASSPPVGYQETQYF. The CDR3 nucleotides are TGTGCCAGCAGTCCCCCTGTTGGGTATCAAGAGACCCAGTACTTC.

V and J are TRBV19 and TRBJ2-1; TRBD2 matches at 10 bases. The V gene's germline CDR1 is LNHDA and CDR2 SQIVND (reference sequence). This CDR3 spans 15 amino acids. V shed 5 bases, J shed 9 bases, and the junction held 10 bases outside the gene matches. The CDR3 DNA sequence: TGTGCCAGTAGTCCTAGACTAGCGGGCCGGACTGAGCAGTTCTTC. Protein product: CASSPRLAGRTEQFF. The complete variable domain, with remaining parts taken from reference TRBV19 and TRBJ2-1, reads DGGITQSPKYLFRKEGQNVTLSCEQNLNHDAMYWYRQDPGQGLRLIYYSQIVNDFQKGDIAEGYSVSREKKESFPLTVTSAQKNPTAFYLCASSPRLAGRTEQFFGPGTRLTVL.

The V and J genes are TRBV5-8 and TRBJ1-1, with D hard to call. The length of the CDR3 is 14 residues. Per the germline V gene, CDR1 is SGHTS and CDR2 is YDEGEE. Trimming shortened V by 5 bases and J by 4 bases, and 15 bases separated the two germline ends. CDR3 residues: CASSPAADGTEAFF. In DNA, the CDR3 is TGTGCCAGCAGTCCTGCCGCTGATGGCACTGAAGCTTTCTTT.

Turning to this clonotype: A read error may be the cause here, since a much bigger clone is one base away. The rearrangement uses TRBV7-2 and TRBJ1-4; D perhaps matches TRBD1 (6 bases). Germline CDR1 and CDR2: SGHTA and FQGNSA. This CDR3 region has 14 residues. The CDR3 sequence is CASSRQGTNEILFF. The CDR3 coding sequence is TGTGCCAGCAGCCGTCAGGGGACAAATGAAATACTGTTTTTT. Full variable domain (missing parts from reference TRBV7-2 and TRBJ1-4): GAGVSQSPSNKVTEKGKDVELRCDPISGHTALYWYRQSLGQGLEFLIYFQGNSAPDKSGLPSDRFSAERTGGSVSTLTIQRTQQEDSAVYLCASSRQGTNEILFFGSGTQLSVL.